One and the same sample provided the 18 T cell receptor beta chains below, sequenced in a study of T cell repertoires in cytomegalovirus infection. No cognate antigen is known for these TCRs. Each CDR3 protein gets one entry after TCRdb re-called the reads with MiXCR. The sample comprises about 220,000 distinct CDR3 sequences, 35% to 45% of which are singletons, and approximately 60% rests with the top ten. Sequencing was performed on CD8+ T cells from cultured PBMCs, taken from culture after CMV antigen stimulation. These receptor sequences come from a human donor in good health (CMV status not recorded). Some clones in this sample may be carry-over from other donors' samples.

V and J are TRBV12-3 or TRBV12-4 and TRBJ2-7, with 10 bases aligning to TRBD2. The ends lost 8 bases at V and 1 base at J; junction bases unmatched: 5. The CDR3 sequence is 14 residues long. This CDR3 reads CASGPGLASYEQYF. The CDR3 DNA is TGTGCCAGCGGACCGGGACTAGCGTCCTACGAGCAGTACTTC.

This chain uses TRBV11-1 with TRBJ2-3; TRBD2 matches 8 bases. The germline V gene has CDR1 SGHAT and CDR2 FQDESV (reference sequence). CDR3 length: 16 residues. The trim removed 5 bases at V and 4 bases at J, leaving 11 bases unmatched. The DNA for the CDR3 is TGTGCCAGCAGCCAGCGGATGGCTAGCGGGTCAGATACGCAGTATTTT. It specifies CASSQRMASGSDTQYF.

The rearrangement links TRBV12-3 or TRBV12-4 to TRBJ1-5, with TRBD1 matching over 7 bases. V lost 2 bases, J lost 5 bases, and 21 bases stayed unmatched. The CDR3 sequence is 20 residues long. CDR3 residues: CASSLRWGGQAPKLDQPQHF. CDR3 coding DNA: TGTGCCAGCAGTTTAAGGTGGGGAGGACAGGCCCCGAAACTAGATCAGCCCCAGCATTTT.

The chain combines TRBV28 with TRBJ2-6; possibly TRBD2 for D (5 bases). CDR1 MDHEN and CDR2 SYDVKM come from the germline V gene. The V end was cut by 9 bases, the J end by 9 bases, with 15 bases between. This CDR3 is 13 amino acids long. CDR3 region: CASFSGNLNVLTF. The CDR3 DNA sequence: TGTGCCAGTTTTTCGGGGAATCTCAACGTCCTGACTTTC.

The genes are TRBV6-4 and TRBJ2-3; D not certain. The CDR3 loop spans 13 amino acids. V was cut by 5 bases and J by 0 bases, with 6 bases left in between. Germline V gene sequence: CDR1 MRHNA, CDR2 SNTAGT. The CDR3 region is CASSRLSTDTQYF. CDR3 DNA sequence: TGTGCCAGCAGTAGGCTTAGCACAGATACGCAGTATTTT.

This chain uses TRBV7-2 with TRBJ2-7; no reliable D call. The CDR3 length is 14 residues. The V end lost 5 bases, the J end lost 2 bases, and 13 bases lay between the germline ends. Germline CDR1 is SGHTA and CDR2 is FQGNSA. CDR3 residues: CASSLSGLTYEQYF. DNA of the CDR3: TGTGCCAGCAGCCTCTCGGGCCTTACCTACGAGCAGTACTTC.

Here the CDR3 reads CATSQGYEQFF. The CDR3 region has the DNA TGTGCCACCAGTCAGGGTTATGAGCAGTTCTTC. The chain couples TRBV24-1 to TRBJ2-1; weak D call: TRBD1 (5 bases). The CDR3 sequence is 11 residues long. CDR1 is KGHDR and CDR2 is SFDVKD in the germline V gene. V was cut by 6 bases and J by 8 bases, with 7 bases left in between.

This clonotype was picked up one time. J is TRBJ2-5 and V is TRBV28, with D perhaps matching TRBD1 (6 bases). This CDR3 contains 17 residues. V shed 5 bases and J shed 5 bases, with 24 bases lying between them. Germline CDR1 reads MDHEN; CDR2 reads SYDVKM. CDR3 residues: CASSLLQGSRSSETQYF. DNA of the CDR3: TGTGCCAGCAGTCTGTTACAGGGCTCTCGGTCCAGTGAGACCCAGTACTTC.

This rearrangement joins TRBV11-3 to TRBJ2-2; 8 bases line up with TRBD1. Germline V gene data show CDR1 as SGHNT and CDR2 as YENEEA. J lost 2 bases, V lost 4 bases, and 6 bases had no gene match. CDR3 length equals 16 residues. The CDR3 region has the DNA TGTGCCAGCAGCTCCAGACAGGGGACCAACACCGGGGAGCTGTTTTTT. Its translation is CASSSRQGTNTGELFF.

The gene calls are TRBV4-1 and TRBJ2-1, with 11 bases fitting TRBD2. Germline V gene data show CDR1 as MGHRA and CDR2 as YSYEKL. This CDR3 has 15 amino acids. The junction had 5 bases not matched to a gene; V was cut back by 2 bases and J by 8 bases. The CDR3 here is CASSQRLAGQYEQFF. In DNA form, the CDR3 reads TGCGCCAGCAGCCAAAGACTAGCGGGGCAGTATGAGCAGTTCTTC.

CDR3 protein: CASSGWRDPSYNEQFF. The CDR3 nucleotides read TGTGCCAGCAGTGGGTGGCGGGACCCCTCCTACAATGAGCAGTTCTTC. The rearrangement links TRBV6-2 or TRBV6-3 to TRBJ2-1; the D gene is possibly TRBD2 (6 bases). CDR3 length: 16 residues. V was trimmed by 5 bases and J by 0 bases, leaving 14 bases between them. Per the germline V gene, CDR1 is MNHEY and CDR2 is SVGEGT.

This clonotype has just a few counts. This sequence joins TRBV11-2 and TRBJ2-7; no definite D call. V was cut by 3 bases and J by 5 bases, with 11 bases left in between. This CDR3 spans 13 amino acids. The germline CDR1 and CDR2 sequences are SGHAT and FQNNGV. The CDR3 loop is CASSFPTTHEQYF. The CDR3 DNA reads TGTGCCAGCAGCTTCCCGACAACCCACGAGCAGTACTTC.

This chain uses TRBV20-1 with TRBJ1-2, with D perhaps matching TRBD1 (6 bases). Germline values: CDR1 DFQATT, CDR2 SNEGSKA (reference sequence). This CDR3 has 16 amino acids. V lost 1 base to trimming and J lost 6 bases, with 21 bases between them. The CDR3 DNA sequence: TGCAGTGCTAGAGGACCCTACAGGGCCAAGAGGGATGGCTACACCTTC. It codes for CSARGPYRAKRDGYTF.

As concerns this clonotype: The CDR3 end shows no conserved phenylalanine or tryptophan, and so a read error is likely. The gene calls are TRBV27 and TRBJ1-1; unclear D gene. Looked up from germline, CDR1 is MNHEY and CDR2 is SMNVEV (reference sequence). CDR3 length: 13 amino acids. V shed 5 bases and J shed 0 bases, with 7 bases lying between them. The CDR3 DNA follows: TGTGCCAGCAGTAGAGAGATGAACACTGAAGCTTTCTGT. Protein sequence: CASSREMNTEAFC.

The chain combines TRBV7-3 with TRBJ2-1; TRBD2 is a possible D gene (7 bases). The V gene's germline CDR1 is SGHTA and CDR2 FQGTGA. There are 13 residues in the CDR3. V lost 5 bases, J lost 10 bases, and 15 bases lay in between. This CDR3 is CASSPLRGAEQFF. For the CDR3, the DNA is TGTGCCAGCAGCCCCCTTCGGGGGGCCGAGCAGTTCTTC.

The chain couples TRBV27 to TRBJ2-7, with TRBD1 as a possible D gene (5 bases). Germline V gene data show CDR1 as MNHEY and CDR2 as SMNVEV (reference sequence). The CDR3 is 13 residues long. V was pared by 6 bases and J by 6 bases, with 15 bases between. CDR3: CASRDGAGFEQYF. CDR3 coding DNA: TGTGCCAGCAGAGATGGGGCAGGGTTCGAGCAGTACTTC.

V and J are TRBV27 and TRBJ2-3, with D tentatively TRBD1 (7 bases). CDR1 and CDR2 from the germline V gene are MNHEY and SMNVEV (reference sequence). The V gene lost 5 bases and the J gene lost 1 base, with 10 bases spanning the gap. CDR3 length: 14 residues. The CDR3 region is CASSTRGGTDTQYF. In DNA form, the CDR3 reads TGTGCCAGCAGTACCAGGGGGGGCACAGATACGCAGTATTTT.

This chain links TRBV6-2 or TRBV6-3 with TRBJ1-1; tentative D call: TRBD1 (5 bases). V lost 6 bases to trimming and J lost 1 base, with 15 bases between them. This CDR3 is built from 15 residues. The V gene's germline CDR1 is MNHEY and CDR2 SVGEGT. DNA of the CDR3: TGTGCCAGCAGCTACGCCGGGACTTCGAACACTGAAGCTTTCTTT. It codes for CASSYAGTSNTEAFF.